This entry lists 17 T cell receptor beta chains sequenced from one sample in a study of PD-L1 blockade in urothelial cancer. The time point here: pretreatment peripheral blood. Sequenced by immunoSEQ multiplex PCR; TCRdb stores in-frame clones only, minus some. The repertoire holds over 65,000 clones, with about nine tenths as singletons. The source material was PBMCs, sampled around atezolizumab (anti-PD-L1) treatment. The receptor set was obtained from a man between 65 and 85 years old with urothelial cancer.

The CDR3 reads CASSSSGVEAFF. In DNA form, the CDR3 reads TGTGCCAGCAGCTCGTCAGGGGTGGAAGCTTTCTTT. The chain joins TRBV11-2 to TRBJ1-1; a possible D gene is TRBD1 (6 bases). The CDR3 runs 12 residues. Germline V CDR1 and CDR2: SGHAT, FQNNGV. Trimming took 4 bases from V and 8 from J, leaving 11 bases between them.

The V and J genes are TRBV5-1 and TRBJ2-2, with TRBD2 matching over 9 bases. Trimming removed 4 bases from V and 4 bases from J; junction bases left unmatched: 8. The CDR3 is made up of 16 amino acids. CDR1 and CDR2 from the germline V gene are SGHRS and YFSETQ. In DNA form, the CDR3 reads TGCGCCAGCAGCCCCTCTAGCGGGACGGGCACCGGGGAGCTGTTTTTT. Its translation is CASSPSSGTGTGELFF.

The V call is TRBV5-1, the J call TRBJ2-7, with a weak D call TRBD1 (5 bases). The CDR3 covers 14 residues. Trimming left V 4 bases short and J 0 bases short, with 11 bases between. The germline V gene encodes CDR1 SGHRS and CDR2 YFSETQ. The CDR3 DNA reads TGCGCCAGCAGCCCGGACATTCACTCCTACGAGCAGTACTTC. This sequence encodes CASSPDIHSYEQYF. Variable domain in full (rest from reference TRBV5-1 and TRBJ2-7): KAGVTQTPRYLIKTRGQQVTLSCSPISGHRSVSWYQQTPGQGLQFLFEYFSETQRNKGNFPGRFSGRQFSNSRSEMNVSTLELGDSALYLCASSPDIHSYEQYFGPGTRLTVT.

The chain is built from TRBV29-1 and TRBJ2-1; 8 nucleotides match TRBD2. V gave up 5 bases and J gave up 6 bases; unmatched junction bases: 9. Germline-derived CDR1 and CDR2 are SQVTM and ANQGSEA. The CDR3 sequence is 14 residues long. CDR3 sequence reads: CSVSSGLAGNEQFF. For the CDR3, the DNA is TGCAGCGTTTCGAGCGGACTAGCTGGCAATGAGCAGTTCTTC.

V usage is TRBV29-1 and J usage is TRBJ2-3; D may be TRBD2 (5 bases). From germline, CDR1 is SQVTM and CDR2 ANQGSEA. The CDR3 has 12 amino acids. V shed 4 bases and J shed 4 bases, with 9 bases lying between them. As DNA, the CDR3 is TGCAGCGTTGTGAGGGTAGCAGATACGCAGTATTTT. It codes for CSVVRVADTQYF.

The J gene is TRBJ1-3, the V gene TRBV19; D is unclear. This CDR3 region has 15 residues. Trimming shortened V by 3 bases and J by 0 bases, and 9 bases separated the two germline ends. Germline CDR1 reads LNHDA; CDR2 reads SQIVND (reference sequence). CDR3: CASSMQVTSGNTIYF. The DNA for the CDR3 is TGTGCCAGTAGTATGCAGGTTACCTCTGGAAACACCATATATTTT.

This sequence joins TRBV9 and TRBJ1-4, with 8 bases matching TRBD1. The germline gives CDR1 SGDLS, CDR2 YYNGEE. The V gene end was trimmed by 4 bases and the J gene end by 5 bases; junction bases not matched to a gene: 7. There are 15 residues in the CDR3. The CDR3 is CASSQGADPNEKLFF. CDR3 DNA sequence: TGTGCCAGCAGCCAGGGGGCGGACCCGAATGAAAAACTGTTTTTT.

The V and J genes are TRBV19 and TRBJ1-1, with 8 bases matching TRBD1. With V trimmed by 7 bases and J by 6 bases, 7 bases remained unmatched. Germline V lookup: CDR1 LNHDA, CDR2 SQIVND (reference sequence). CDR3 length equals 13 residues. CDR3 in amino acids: CASIKGTGSEAFF. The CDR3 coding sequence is TGTGCCAGTATCAAGGGGACAGGCTCTGAAGCTTTCTTT.

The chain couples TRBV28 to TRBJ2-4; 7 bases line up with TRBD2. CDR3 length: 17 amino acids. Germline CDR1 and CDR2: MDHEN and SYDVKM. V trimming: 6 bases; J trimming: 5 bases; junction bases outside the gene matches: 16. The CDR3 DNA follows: TGTGCCAGCAGATCATTTGGCGGGAGAGGTTCTGAAAACATTCAGTACTTC. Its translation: CASRSFGGRGSENIQYF. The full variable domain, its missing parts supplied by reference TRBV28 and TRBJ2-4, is DVKVTQSSRYLVKRTGEKVFLECVQDMDHENMFWYRQDPGLGLRLIYFSYDVKMKEKGDIPEGYSVSREKKERFSLILESASTNQTSMYLCASRSFGGRGSENIQYFGAGTRLSVL.

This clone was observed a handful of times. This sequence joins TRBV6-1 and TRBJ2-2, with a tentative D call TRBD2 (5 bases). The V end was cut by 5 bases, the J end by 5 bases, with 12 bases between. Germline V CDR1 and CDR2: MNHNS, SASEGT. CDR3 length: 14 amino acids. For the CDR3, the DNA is TGTGCCAGCAGTACAGAATCGGGGACCGGGGAGCTGTTTTTT. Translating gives CASSTESGTGELFF.

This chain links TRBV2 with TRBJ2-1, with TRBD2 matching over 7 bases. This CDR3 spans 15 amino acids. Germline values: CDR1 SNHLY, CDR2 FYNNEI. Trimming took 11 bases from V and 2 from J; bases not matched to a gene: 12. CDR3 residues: CASYPGGGTYNEQFF. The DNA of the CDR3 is TGTGCCTCCTATCCGGGAGGAGGAACCTACAATGAGCAGTTCTTC.

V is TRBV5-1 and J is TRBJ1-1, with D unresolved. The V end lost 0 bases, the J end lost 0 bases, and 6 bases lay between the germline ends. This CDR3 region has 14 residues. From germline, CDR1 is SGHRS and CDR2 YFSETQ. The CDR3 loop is CASSLDSMNTEAFF. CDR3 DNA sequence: TGCGCCAGCAGCTTGGACAGTATGAACACTGAAGCTTTCTTT.

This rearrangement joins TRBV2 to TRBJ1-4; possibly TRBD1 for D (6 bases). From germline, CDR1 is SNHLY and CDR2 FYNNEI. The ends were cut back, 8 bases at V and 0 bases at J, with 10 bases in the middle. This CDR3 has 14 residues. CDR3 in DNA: TGTGCCAGCCACAGGGATCCAACTAATGAAAAACTGTTTTTT. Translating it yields CASHRDPTNEKLFF.

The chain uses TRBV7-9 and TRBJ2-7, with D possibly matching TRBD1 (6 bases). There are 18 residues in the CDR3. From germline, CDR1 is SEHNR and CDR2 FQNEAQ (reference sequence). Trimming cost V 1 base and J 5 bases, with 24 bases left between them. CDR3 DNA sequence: TGTGCCAGCAGCTTAGGGTGGGGGCTCAACCCCACAGAAGACGAGCAGTACTTC. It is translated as CASSLGWGLNPTEDEQYF.

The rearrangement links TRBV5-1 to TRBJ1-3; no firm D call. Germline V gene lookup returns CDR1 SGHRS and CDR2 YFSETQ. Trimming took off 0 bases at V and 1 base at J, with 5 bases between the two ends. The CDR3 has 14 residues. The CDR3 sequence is CASSLGASGNTIYF. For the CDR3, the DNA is TGCGCCAGCAGCTTGGGGGCTTCTGGAAACACCATATATTTT. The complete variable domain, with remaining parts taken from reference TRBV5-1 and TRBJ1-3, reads KAGVTQTPRYLIKTRGQQVTLSCSPISGHRSVSWYQQTPGQGLQFLFEYFSETQRNKGNFPGRFSGRQFSNSRSEMNVSTLELGDSALYLCASSLGASGNTIYFGEGSWLTVV.

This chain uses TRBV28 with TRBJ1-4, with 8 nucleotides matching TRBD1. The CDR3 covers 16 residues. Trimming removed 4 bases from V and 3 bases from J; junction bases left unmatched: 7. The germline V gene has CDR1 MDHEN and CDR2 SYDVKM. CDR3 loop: CASSWYQGAPNEKLFF. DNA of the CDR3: TGTGCCAGCAGTTGGTATCAGGGGGCGCCTAATGAAAAACTGTTTTTT.

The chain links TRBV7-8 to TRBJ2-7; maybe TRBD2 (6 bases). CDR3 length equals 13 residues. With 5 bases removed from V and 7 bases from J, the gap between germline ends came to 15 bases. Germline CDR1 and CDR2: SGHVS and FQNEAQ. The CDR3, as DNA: TGTGCCAGCAGCACCAGACTAGAGGGGGAGCAGTACTTC. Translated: CASSTRLEGEQYF.